What follows are 25 T cell receptor beta chains derived from one specimen sequenced in a study of control samples from healthy donors and cancer patients. The table came from immunoSEQ multiplex PCR; TCRdb's copy has only in-frame clones and leaves some out. Of 110,000 to 150,000 clones in the sample, around 90% were seen once. The sequenced material came from blood. These receptors came from a man aged 25 to 45 in good health.

The chain joins TRBV19 to TRBJ1-1, with a weak D call TRBD1 (5 bases). This CDR3 contains 12 residues. V was trimmed by 7 bases and J by 6 bases, leaving 12 bases between them. The germline gives CDR1 LNHDA, CDR2 SQIVND (reference sequence). This chain's CDR3 is CASTGLYAEAFF. CDR3 DNA: TGTGCCAGTACGGGGCTTTATGCTGAAGCTTTCTTT.

This chain uses TRBV7-3 with TRBJ2-7, with 8 bases identical to TRBD1. The V segment lost 2 bases and the J segment 1 base; nucleotides outside the gene matches: 4. The germline CDR1 and CDR2 sequences are SGHTA and FQGTGA. This CDR3 is built from 15 residues. The CDR3 nucleotides read TGTGCCAGCAGCTTAGGGACAGGAGATTCCTACGAGCAGTACTTC. Translated: CASSLGTGDSYEQYF.

This chain joins TRBV7-3 and TRBJ2-7; D unclear. Trimming removed 8 bases at V and 4 bases at J, with 15 bases between. The CDR3 runs to 13 residues. CDR1 is SGHTA and CDR2 is FQGTGA in the germline V gene. The CDR3 bases are TGTGCCAGCGCCCGAGACTGGAATTACGAGCAGTACTTC. Residues: CASARDWNYEQYF. Looking up the rest from reference TRBV7-3 and TRBJ2-7 gives the full variable domain: GAGVSQTPSNKVTEKGKYVELRCDPISGHTALYWYRQSLGQGPEFLIYFQGTGAADDSGLPNDRFFAVRPEGSVSTLKIQRTERGDSAVYLCASARDWNYEQYFGPGTRLTVT.

The V and J genes are TRBV28 and TRBJ2-1; D ambiguous. This CDR3 region has 13 residues. V was cut by 2 bases and J by 9 bases, with 11 bases left in between. Germline-derived CDR1 and CDR2 are MDHEN and SYDVKM. CDR3 coding DNA: TGTGCCAGCAGTTTACAAGTGCCTGGTGAGCAGTTCTTC. Residues: CASSLQVPGEQFF.

CDR3 sequence reads: CATSDSGSGYTF. The CDR3 bases are TGTGCCACCAGTGATTCAGGGAGTGGCTACACCTTC. The V and J genes are TRBV24-1 and TRBJ1-2, with a possible D match to TRBD1 (5 bases). CDR1 and CDR2 (germline): KGHDR, SFDVKD. The ends were cut back, 2 bases at V and 7 bases at J, with 7 bases in the middle. The CDR3 is 12 residues long.

V and J are TRBV7-9 and TRBJ2-7, with 11 positions matching TRBD1. The V gene's germline CDR1 is SEHNR and CDR2 FQNEAQ (reference sequence). CDR3 size: 15 residues. V was pared by 5 bases and J by 2 bases, with 5 bases of the junction left unmatched. DNA of the CDR3: TGTGCCAGCAGCGCGGGACAGGGGGGAACCTACGAGCAGTACTTC. Translated, it gives CASSAGQGGTYEQYF. The variable domain in full, with the rest retrieved from reference TRBV7-9 and TRBJ2-7, is DTGVSQNPRHKITKRGQNVTFRCDPISEHNRLYWYRQTLGQGPEFLTYFQNEAQLEKSRLLSDRFSAERPKGSFSTLEIQRTEQGDSAMYLCASSAGQGGTYEQYFGPGTRLTVT.

The chain carries TRBV10-1 and TRBJ2-1; 7 positions match TRBD2. Germline CDR1 reads WNHNN; CDR2 reads SYGVQD (reference sequence). After removal of 6 bases from V and 6 bases from J, the junction contained 11 bases not matched to a gene. This CDR3 has 15 amino acids. The CDR3 here is CASSPTSSRANEQFF. Written as DNA, the CDR3 is TGCGCCAGCAGCCCGACTAGCTCAAGGGCCAATGAGCAGTTCTTC.

This chain connects TRBV3-1 (or the pseudogene TRBV3-2) to TRBJ2-3; D gene unclear. The CDR3 extends over 15 amino acids. Germline values: CDR1 LGHDT, CDR2 YNNKEL (reference sequence). V was pared by 2 bases and J by 2 bases, with 11 bases between. CDR3 amino acids: CASSQRRHPTDTQYF. In DNA form, the CDR3 reads TGTGCCAGCAGCCAAAGAAGGCATCCCACAGATACGCAGTATTTT.

The rearrangement joins TRBV7-3 to TRBJ2-2; D perhaps matches TRBD1 (5 bases). In germline, CDR1 is SGHTA, CDR2 FQGTGA. Trimming took 4 bases from V and 5 from J, leaving 14 bases between them. The CDR3 sequence is 15 residues long. CDR3 loop: CASSSTGFGTGELFF. The DNA of the CDR3 is TGTGCCAGCAGCTCCACAGGTTTTGGGACCGGGGAGCTGTTTTTT.

The sample holds a few counts of this clone. At one end the junction does not follow the germline gene, possibly because of a read error. V gene TRBV10-3 combines with J gene TRBJ2-7; D call uncertain. The CDR3 spans 8 residues. Per germline, CDR1 ENHRY and CDR2 SYGVKD. DNA of the CDR3: TGCGCCCAAGGGGAGCAGTACTTC. Its translation is CAQGEQYF.

The gene calls are TRBV5-1 and TRBJ2-3, with D possibly matching TRBD1 (5 bases). This CDR3 comprises 14 residues. Germline lookup yields CDR1 SGHRS and CDR2 YFSETQ. V shed 1 base and J shed 1 base, with 7 bases lying between them. CDR3 region: CASSLQGRTDTQYF. The DNA for the CDR3 is TGCGCCAGCAGCTTGCAGGGTCGCACAGATACGCAGTATTTT.

This clone has a single count. DNA of the CDR3: TGTGCCAGCAGCCCAGCTAGCGGGGACTACGAGCAGTACTTC. Its protein is CASSPASGDYEQYF. The J gene is TRBJ2-7, the V gene TRBV7-9; 9 bases match TRBD2. After removal of 5 bases from V and 3 bases from J, the junction contained 5 bases not matched to a gene. This CDR3 region has 14 residues. Germline CDR1 SEHNR, CDR2 FQNEAQ (reference sequence).

This clone was seen only a few times. V and J are TRBV5-8 and TRBJ2-7; the D gene could be TRBD1 or TRBD2 (5 bases each). V shed 7 bases and J shed 0 bases, with 11 bases lying between them. Per the germline V gene, CDR1 is SGHTS and CDR2 is YDEGEE. CDR3 length: 13 amino acids. Written as DNA, the CDR3 is TGTGCCAGCGGGACGGTACCCTCCTACGAGCAGTACTTC. Residues: CASGTVPSYEQYF.

This chain links TRBV19 with TRBJ1-2; D not resolved. Germline V lookup: CDR1 LNHDA, CDR2 SQIVND (reference sequence). Deletions cut 5 bases from V and 5 bases from J, with 12 bases between. The CDR3 covers 13 residues. The CDR3 nucleotides read TGTGCCAGTAGTCCCCGGCAAGATTATGGCTACACCTTC. It is translated as CASSPRQDYGYTF.

The chain uses TRBV25-1 and TRBJ1-1; tentatively, D is TRBD1 (6 bases). V lost 1 base and J 1 base, leaving 10 bases between the germline ends. Germline loops: CDR1 MGHDK, CDR2 SYGVNS. This CDR3 comprises 15 residues. For the CDR3, the DNA is TGTGCCAGCAGTGAATGGGGGGCGGGGAACACTGAAGCTTTCTTT. The encoded protein is CASSEWGAGNTEAFF.

This clone has just one count. V is TRBV25-1 and J is TRBJ2-1; 15 bases line up with TRBD2. The CDR3 covers 18 residues. The V gene's germline CDR1 is MGHDK and CDR2 SYGVNS. After removal of 10 bases from V and 3 bases from J, the junction contained 13 bases not matched to a gene. The CDR3 bases are TGTGCCACCGACGGACTAGCGGGAGGGCCCATTGACTACAATGAGCAGTTCTTC. Protein product: CATDGLAGGPIDYNEQFF.

The V and J genes are TRBV5-4 and TRBJ2-6; the D gene is possibly TRBD2 (6 bases). The CDR3 sequence is 16 residues long. Germline CDR1 SGHNT, CDR2 YYREEE (reference sequence). V lost 6 bases and J 0 bases, leaving 13 bases between the germline ends. CDR3 coding DNA: TGTGCCAGCAATAGAGCGGGTCGCTCTGGGGCCAACGTCCTGACTTTC. This sequence encodes CASNRAGRSGANVLTF.

This clone was observed once. One end of the junction is discordant with germline, which a read error may explain. The chain uses TRBV5-3 and TRBJ1-3, with D possibly TRBD1 on 5 matching bases. TRBV5-3 is sorted into the ORF group, with uncertain function. The CDR3 contains 10 residues. DNA for the CDR3: TGTGCCAGAAGCTGTCGGGGACCGTTGTTC. This encodes CARSCRGPLF.

This chain uses TRBV10-3 with TRBJ2-7, with 8 bases that match TRBD2. Germline V CDR1 and CDR2: ENHRY, SYGVKD. J was trimmed by 5 bases and V by 5 bases; bases with no gene match: 2. The CDR3 totals 12 residues. CDR3 residues: CAISWRGDEQYF. CDR3 nucleotides: TGTGCCATCAGTTGGCGGGGGGACGAGCAGTACTTC.

The V call is TRBV29-1, the J call TRBJ1-2; D unresolved. Trimming shortened V by 4 bases and J by 5 bases, and 11 bases separated the two germline ends. This CDR3 region has 12 residues. Germline CDR1 is SQVTM and CDR2 is ANQGSEA. The CDR3 loop reads CSVGEQLYGYTF. The CDR3 DNA reads TGCAGCGTTGGGGAGCAGCTGTATGGCTACACCTTC.

This clone was observed a single time. The chain is built from TRBV19 and TRBJ2-1; unclear D gene. Germline CDR1 LNHDA, CDR2 SQIVND (reference sequence). The ends were cut back, 3 bases at V and 9 bases at J, with 15 bases in the middle. This CDR3 contains 14 residues. DNA of the CDR3: TGTGCCAGTAGTATCCCCTCTGTAGTGGGTGAGCAGTTCTTC. Amino acid sequence: CASSIPSVVGEQFF.

This chain uses TRBV5-6 with TRBJ2-1; 12 bases map to TRBD2. V trimming: 1 base; J trimming: 7 bases; junction bases outside the gene matches: 6. CDR1 and CDR2 (germline): SGHDT, YYEEEE. This CDR3 is 16 amino acids long. CDR3 nucleotides: TGTGCCAGCAGCTTGTCGCCTAGCGGGGGGGCTAATGAGCAGTTCTTC. It yields the protein CASSLSPSGGANEQFF.

This rearrangement joins TRBV11-2 to TRBJ1-2; D gene uncertain. The CDR3 totals 13 residues. Germline CDR1 reads SGHAT; CDR2 reads FQNNGV. The V gene lost 5 bases and the J gene lost 3 bases, with 10 bases spanning the gap. The chain's CDR3 is CASSPGGHYGYTF. As DNA, the CDR3 is TGTGCCAGCAGCCCAGGCGGTCACTATGGCTACACCTTC.

This rearrangement joins TRBV9 to TRBJ2-1, with 13 bases that match TRBD2. The ends lost 4 bases at V and 5 bases at J; junction bases unmatched: 6. The CDR3 spans 16 residues. Germline lookup yields CDR1 SGDLS and CDR2 YYNGEE. The CDR3 region is CASSPSGLAGNNEQFF. CDR3 DNA: TGTGCCAGCAGCCCCTCGGGACTAGCGGGAAACAATGAGCAGTTCTTC.

The gene calls are TRBV3-1 (or the pseudogene TRBV3-2) and TRBJ2-6; D possibly corresponds to TRBD1 (6 bases). Trimming removed 2 bases at V and 3 bases at J, with 8 bases between. CDR3 length equals 15 residues. Per germline, CDR1 LGHDT and CDR2 YNNKEL (reference sequence). This chain's CDR3 is CASSQQGFGANVLTF. CDR3 in DNA: TGTGCCAGCAGCCAACAGGGGTTTGGGGCCAACGTCCTGACTTTC.